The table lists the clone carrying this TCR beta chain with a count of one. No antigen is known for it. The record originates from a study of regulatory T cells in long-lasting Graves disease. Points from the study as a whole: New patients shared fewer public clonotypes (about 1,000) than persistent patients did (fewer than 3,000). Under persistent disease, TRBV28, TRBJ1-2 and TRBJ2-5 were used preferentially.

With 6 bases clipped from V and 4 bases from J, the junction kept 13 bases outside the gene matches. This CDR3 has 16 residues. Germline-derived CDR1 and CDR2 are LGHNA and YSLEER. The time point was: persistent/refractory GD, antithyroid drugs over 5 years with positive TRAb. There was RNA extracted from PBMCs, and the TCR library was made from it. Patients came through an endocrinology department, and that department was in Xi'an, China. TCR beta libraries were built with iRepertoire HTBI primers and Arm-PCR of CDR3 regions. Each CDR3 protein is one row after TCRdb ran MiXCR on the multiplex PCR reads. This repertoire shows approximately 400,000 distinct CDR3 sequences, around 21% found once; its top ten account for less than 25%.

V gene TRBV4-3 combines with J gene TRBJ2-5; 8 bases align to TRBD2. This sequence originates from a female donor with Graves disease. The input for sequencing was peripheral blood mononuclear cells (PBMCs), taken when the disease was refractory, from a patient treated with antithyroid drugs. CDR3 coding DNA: TGCGCCAGCAGTCAACGACCGGGAGGGCCAGGAGAGACCCAGTACTTC. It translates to CASSQRPGGPGETQYF.